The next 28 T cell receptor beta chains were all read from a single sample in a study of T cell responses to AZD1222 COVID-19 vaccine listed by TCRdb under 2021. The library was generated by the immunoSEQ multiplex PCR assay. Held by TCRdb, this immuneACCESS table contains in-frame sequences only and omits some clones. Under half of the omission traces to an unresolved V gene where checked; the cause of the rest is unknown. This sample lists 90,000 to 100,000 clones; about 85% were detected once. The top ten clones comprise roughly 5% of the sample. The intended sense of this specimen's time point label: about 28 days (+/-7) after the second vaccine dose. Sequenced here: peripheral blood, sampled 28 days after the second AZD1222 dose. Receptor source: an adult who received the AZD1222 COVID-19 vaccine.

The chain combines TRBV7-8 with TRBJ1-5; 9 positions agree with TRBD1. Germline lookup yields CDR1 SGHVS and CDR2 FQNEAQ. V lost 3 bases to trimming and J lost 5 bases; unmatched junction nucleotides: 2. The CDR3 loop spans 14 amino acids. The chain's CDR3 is CASSLGTGYQPQHF. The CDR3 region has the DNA TGTGCCAGCAGCTTGGGGACAGGGTATCAGCCCCAGCATTTT.

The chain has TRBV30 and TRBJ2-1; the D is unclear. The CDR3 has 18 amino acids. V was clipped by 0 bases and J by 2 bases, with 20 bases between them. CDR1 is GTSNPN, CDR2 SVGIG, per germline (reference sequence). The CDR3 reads CAWSVSRRRYTPYNEQFF. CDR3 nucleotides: TGTGCCTGGAGTGTATCTCGGCGCAGGTATACCCCCTACAATGAGCAGTTCTTC.

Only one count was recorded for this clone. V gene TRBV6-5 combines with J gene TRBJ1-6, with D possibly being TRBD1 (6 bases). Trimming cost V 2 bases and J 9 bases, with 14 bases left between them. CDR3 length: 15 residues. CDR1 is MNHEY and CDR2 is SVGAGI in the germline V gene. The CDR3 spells CASSYVGQISSPLHF. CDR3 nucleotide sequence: TGTGCCAGCAGTTACGTGGGACAAATCAGTTCACCCCTCCACTTT.

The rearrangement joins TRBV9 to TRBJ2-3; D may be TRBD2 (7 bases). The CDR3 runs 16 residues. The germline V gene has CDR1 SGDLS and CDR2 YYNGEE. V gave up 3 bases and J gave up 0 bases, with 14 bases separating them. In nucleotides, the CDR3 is TGTGCCAGCAGCGCCTGGGGGGGCCAAAGCACAGATACGCAGTATTTT. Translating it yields CASSAWGGQSTDTQYF.

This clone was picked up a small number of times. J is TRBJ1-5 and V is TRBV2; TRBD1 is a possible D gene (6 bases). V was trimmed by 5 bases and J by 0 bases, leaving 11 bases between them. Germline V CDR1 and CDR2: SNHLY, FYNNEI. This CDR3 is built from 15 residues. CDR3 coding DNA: TGTGCCAGCAGTCTGGACAGCTATAGCAATCAGCCCCAGCATTTT. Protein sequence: CASSLDSYSNQPQHF.

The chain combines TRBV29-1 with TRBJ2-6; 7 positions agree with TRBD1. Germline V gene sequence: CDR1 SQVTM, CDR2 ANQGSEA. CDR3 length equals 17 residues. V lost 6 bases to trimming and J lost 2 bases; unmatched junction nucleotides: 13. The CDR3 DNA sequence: TGCAGCGTCTCCGGGACAGTCGAGTCTACTGGGGCCAACGTCCTGACTTTC. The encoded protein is CSVSGTVESTGANVLTF. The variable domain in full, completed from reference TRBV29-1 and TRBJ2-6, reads SAVISQKPSRDICQRGTSLTIQCQVDSQVTMMFWYRQQPGQSLTLIATANQGSEATYESGFVIDKFPISRPNLTFSTLTVSNMSPEDSSIYLCSVSGTVESTGANVLTFGAGSRLTVL.

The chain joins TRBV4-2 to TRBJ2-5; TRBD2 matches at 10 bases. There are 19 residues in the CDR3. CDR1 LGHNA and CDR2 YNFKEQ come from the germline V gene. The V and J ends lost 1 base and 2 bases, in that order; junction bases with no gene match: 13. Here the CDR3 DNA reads TGTGCCAGCAGCCAAGTCGGTGTAGCGGGGGGATCTCTTCAAGAGACCCAGTACTTC. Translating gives CASSQVGVAGGSLQETQYF.

The CDR3: CASSPLGLGLRDTQYF. In DNA form, the CDR3 reads TGCGCCAGCAGCCCCTTGGGACTAGGGTTACGAGATACGCAGTATTTT. This sequence joins TRBV4-3 and TRBJ2-3; 8 bases align to TRBD2. Germline assignment: CDR1 LGHNA and CDR2 YSLEER. V lost 4 bases to trimming and J lost 5 bases; unmatched junction nucleotides: 11. The CDR3 extends over 16 amino acids.

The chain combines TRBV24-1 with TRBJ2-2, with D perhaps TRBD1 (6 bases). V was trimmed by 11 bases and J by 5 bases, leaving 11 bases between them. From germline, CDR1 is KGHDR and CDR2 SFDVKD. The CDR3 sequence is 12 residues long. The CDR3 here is CAIGQRTGELFF. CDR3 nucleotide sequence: TGTGCCATCGGACAGAGAACCGGGGAGCTGTTTTTT.

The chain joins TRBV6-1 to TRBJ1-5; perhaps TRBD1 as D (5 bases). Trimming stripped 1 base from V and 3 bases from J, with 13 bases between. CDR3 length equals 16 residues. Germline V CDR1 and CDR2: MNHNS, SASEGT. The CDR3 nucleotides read TGTGCCAGCAGTGAAGGGGCTCTGGGGACCAATCAGCCCCAGCATTTT. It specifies CASSEGALGTNQPQHF.

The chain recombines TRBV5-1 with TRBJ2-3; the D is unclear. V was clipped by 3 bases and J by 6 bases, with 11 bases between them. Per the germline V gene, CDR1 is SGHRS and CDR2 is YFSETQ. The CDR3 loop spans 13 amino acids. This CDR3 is CASSSTPSDTQYF. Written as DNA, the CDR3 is TGCGCCAGCAGCTCCACCCCCAGTGATACGCAGTATTTT.

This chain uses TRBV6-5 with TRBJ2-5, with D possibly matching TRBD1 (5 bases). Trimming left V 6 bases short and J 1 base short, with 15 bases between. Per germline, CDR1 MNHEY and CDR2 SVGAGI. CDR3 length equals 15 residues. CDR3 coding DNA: TGTGCCAGCAGCGGTGCCAGGGCATCCCAAGAGACCCAGTACTTC. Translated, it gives CASSGARASQETQYF.

The CDR3 spells CASSSQGPGAFF. In DNA form, the CDR3 reads TGTGCCAGCAGTTCTCAGGGGCCGGGAGCTTTCTTT. V is TRBV28 and J is TRBJ1-1, with D possibly TRBD1 on 6 matching bases. The CDR3 has 12 residues. Trimming stripped 4 bases from V and 10 bases from J, with 13 bases between. Germline V gives CDR1 MDHEN, CDR2 SYDVKM.

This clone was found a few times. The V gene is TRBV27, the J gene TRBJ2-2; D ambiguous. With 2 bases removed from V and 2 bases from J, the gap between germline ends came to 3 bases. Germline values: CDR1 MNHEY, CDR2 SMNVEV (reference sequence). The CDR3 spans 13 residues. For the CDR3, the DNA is TGTGCCAGCAGTTTACTCAACACCGGGGAGCTGTTTTTT. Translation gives CASSLLNTGELFF.

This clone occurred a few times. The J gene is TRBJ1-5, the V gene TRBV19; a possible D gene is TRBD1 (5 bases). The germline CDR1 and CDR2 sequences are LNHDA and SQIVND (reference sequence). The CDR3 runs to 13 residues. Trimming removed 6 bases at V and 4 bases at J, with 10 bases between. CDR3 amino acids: CASRAQGNQPQHF. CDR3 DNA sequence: TGTGCCAGTAGAGCCCAGGGTAATCAGCCCCAGCATTTT.

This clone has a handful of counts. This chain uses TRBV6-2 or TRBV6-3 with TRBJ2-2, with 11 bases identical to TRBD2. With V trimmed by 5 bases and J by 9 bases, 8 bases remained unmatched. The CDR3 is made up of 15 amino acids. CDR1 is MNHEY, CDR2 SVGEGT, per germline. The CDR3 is CASSGLAGLARELFF. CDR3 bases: TGTGCCAGCAGTGGACTAGCGGGTCTAGCCCGGGAGCTGTTTTTT.

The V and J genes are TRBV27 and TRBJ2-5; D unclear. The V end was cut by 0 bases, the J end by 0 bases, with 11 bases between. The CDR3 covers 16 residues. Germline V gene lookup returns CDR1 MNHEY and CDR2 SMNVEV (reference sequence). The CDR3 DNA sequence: TGTGCCAGCAGTTTATCGGGGAACATCTACCAAGAGACCCAGTACTTC. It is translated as CASSLSGNIYQETQYF.

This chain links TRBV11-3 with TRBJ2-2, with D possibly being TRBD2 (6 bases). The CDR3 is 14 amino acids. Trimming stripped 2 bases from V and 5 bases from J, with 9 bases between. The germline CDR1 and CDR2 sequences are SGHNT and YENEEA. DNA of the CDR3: TGTGCCAGCAGCTTAATGGGGGGTACCGGGGAGCTGTTTTTT. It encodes CASSLMGGTGELFF.

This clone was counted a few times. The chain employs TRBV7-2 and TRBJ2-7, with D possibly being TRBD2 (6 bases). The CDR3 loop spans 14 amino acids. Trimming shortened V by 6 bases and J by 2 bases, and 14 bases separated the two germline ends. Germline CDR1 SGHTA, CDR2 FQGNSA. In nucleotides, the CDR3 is TGTGCCAGCAGTTATACGGGACTGGCCTACGAGCAGTACTTC. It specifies CASSYTGLAYEQYF.

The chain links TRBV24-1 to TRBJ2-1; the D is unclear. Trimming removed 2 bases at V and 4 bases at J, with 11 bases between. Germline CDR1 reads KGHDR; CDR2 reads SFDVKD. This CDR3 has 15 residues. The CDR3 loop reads CATSDWTDEYNEQFF. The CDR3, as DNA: TGTGCCACCAGTGATTGGACGGATGAGTACAATGAGCAGTTCTTC.

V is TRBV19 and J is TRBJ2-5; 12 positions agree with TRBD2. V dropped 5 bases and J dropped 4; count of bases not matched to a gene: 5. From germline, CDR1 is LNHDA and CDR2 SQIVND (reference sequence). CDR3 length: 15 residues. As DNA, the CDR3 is TGTGCCAGTAGTGCTAGCGGGGGGGTAGGAGAGACCCAGTACTTC. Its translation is CASSASGGVGETQYF.

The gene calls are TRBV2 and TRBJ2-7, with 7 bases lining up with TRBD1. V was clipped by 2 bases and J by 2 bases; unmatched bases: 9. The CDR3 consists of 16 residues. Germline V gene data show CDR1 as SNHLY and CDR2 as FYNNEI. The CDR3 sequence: CASSEPTGVPTYEQYF. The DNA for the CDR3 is TGTGCCAGCAGTGAACCAACAGGGGTGCCTACCTACGAGCAGTACTTC.

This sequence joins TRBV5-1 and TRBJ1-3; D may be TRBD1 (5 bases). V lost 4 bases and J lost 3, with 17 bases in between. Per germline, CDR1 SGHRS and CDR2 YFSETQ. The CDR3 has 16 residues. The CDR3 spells CASSQGQGFSGNTIYF. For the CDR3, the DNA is TGCGCCAGCAGCCAAGGGCAGGGTTTCAGTGGAAACACCATATATTTT.

The CDR3 sequence: CASSYDRGAFYGYTF. DNA for the CDR3: TGTGCCAGCAGCTACGACAGGGGGGCCTTCTATGGCTACACCTTC. The chain recombines TRBV7-9 with TRBJ1-2, with 9 bases identical to TRBD1. The germline V gene has CDR1 SEHNR and CDR2 FQNEAQ (reference sequence). Trimming took 4 bases from V and 4 from J; bases not matched to a gene: 7. There are 15 residues in the CDR3.

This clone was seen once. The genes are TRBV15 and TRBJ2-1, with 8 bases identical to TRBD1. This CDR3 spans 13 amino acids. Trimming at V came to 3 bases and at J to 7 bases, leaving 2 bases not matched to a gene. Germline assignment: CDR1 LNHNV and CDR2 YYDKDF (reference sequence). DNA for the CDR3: TGTGCCACCAGCAGGGACAGGGAGAATGAGCAGTTCTTC. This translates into CATSRDRENEQFF.

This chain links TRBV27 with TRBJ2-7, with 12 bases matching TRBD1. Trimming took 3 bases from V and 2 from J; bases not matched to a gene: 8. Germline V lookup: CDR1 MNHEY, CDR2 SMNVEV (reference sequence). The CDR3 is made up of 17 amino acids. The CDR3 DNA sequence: TGTGCCAGCAGTTTTGCCGGGACAGGGGGCCCAACCTACGAGCAGTACTTC. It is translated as CASSFAGTGGPTYEQYF.

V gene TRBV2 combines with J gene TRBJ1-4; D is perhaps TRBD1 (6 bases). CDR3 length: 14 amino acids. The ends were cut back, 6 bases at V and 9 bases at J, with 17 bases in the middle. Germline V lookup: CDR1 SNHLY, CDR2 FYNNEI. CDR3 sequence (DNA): TGTGCCAGCAGGGACAGCTCGAGAAGACAAAAACTGTTTTTT. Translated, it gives CASRDSSRRQKLFF.

CDR3 in DNA: TGTGCCAGCAGCCGCACAGAGTACGAGCAGTACTTC. It codes for CASSRTEYEQYF. The chain is built from TRBV6-6 and TRBJ2-7; D not certain. CDR3 size: 12 residues. Germline CDR1 is MNHNY and CDR2 is SVGAGI (reference sequence). Trimming pared 6 bases from V and 4 bases from J, leaving 10 bases between.